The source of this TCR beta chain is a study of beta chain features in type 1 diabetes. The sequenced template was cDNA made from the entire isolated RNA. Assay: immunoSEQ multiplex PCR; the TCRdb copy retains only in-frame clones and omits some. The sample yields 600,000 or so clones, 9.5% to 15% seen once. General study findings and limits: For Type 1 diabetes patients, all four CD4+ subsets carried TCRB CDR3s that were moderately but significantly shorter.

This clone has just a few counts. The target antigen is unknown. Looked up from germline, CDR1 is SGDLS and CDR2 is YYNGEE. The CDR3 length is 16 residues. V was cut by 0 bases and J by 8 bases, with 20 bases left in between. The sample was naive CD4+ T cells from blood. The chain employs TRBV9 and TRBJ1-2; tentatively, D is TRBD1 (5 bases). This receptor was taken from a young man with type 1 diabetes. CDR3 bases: TGTGCCAGCAGCGTAGATGATGGGGCACCCTGGGGAGGCTACACCTTC. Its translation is CASSVDDGAPWGGYTF.